This is a list of T cell receptor beta chains from one sample in a study of OX40 agonist ivuxolimab in advanced cancers. Repertoires were generated with immunoSEQ multiplex PCR, while TCRdb's copy carries only in-frame clones and drops some. In the table there are 15,000 to 20,000 clones, 73% of which are singletons. Sequencing used CD4+ or CD8+ T cells sorted from blood, obtained in a trial of the OX40 agonist ivuxolimab. Source of these receptors: an adult with an advanced solid tumor such as melanoma, head and neck, liver or kidney cancer. Each CDR3 is given with its conserved first and last residue. D genes are given only for firm matches. Clone size is stated in some rows and not others, as once, few, many or a class when expanded.

TGTGCCAGCAGCGTAGCGGTAGACAGTTCAGATACGCAGTATTTT | CASSVAVDSSDTQYF | . | TRBJ2-3 | . | TRBV9
TGTGCCAGCAGCATATTGGGTCTGTGGTACCAGCCCCAGCATTTT | CASSILGLWYQPQHF | . | TRBJ1-5 | many | TRBV7-8
TGTGCCAGTAGTATAGGGGCTACCTACGAGCAGTACTTC | CASSIGATYEQYF | . | TRBJ2-7 | . | TRBV19
TGTGCCAGCAGCTTAGGTGGGAGGCCACCCTACGAGCAGTACTTC | CASSLGGRPPYEQYF | . | TRBJ2-7 | . | TRBV7-9
TGTGCCAGCAGTTTTGGTGGAGACAATGAGCAGTTCTTC | CASSFGGDNEQFF | . | TRBJ2-1 | . | TRBV6-5
TGTGCCAGTATTTCGGACAGAGGGGAGCAGTACTTC | CASISDRGEQYF | . | TRBJ2-7 | . | TRBV19
TGCGCCAGCAGCCAAGAAGGAGACAGGCGTTCACCCCTCCACTTT | CASSQEGDRRSPLHF | . | TRBJ1-6 | . | TRBV4-3
TGTGCCAGCAGCTTGGCCCTAGCGAGTAACGAGCAGTACTTC | CASSLALASNEQYF | . | TRBJ2-7 | . | TRBV5-5
TGCAGCGTTGCACCGGGACAGGGGGCGTTAACTGATGGCTACACCTTC | CSVAPGQGALTDGYTF | TRBD1 | TRBJ1-2 | . | TRBV29-1
TGCAGCGTCCAGCCCCTTTCGTGTGAGCAGTACTTC | CSVQPLSCEQYF | . | TRBJ2-7 | . | TRBV29-1
TGTGCCAGCAGCGACAGGGTATCCTCTGGAAACACCATATATTTT | CASSDRVSSGNTIYF | TRBD1 | TRBJ1-3 | few | TRBV7-2
TGTGCCAGTAGTATTAGGACCTACAATGAGCAGTTCTTC | CASSIRTYNEQFF | . | TRBJ2-1 | . | TRBV19
TGCGCCAGCAGCCAAGAGGAACAGGGGGCGGTAAACACTGAAGCTTTCTTT | CASSQEEQGAVNTEAFF | TRBD1 | TRBJ1-1 | . | TRBV4-3
TGTGCCAGCAGCCTACCGGGACTAGGACCCTACAATGAGCAGTTCTTC | CASSLPGLGPYNEQFF | TRBD2 | TRBJ2-1 | . | TRBV5-6
TGTGCCAGCAGCCAAACCTGGCTTCGGCCGGGACAGGGGTTACAAACGCAGTATTTT | CASSQTWLRPGQGLQTQYF | TRBD1 | TRBJ2-3 | . | TRBV14
TGTGCCAGTAGTATCACGGCTGGGTACAATGAGCAGTTCTTC | CASSITAGYNEQFF | . | TRBJ2-1 | . | TRBV19
TGTGCCAGCAGTGGCGGGACCCCCTACGAGCAGTACTTC | CASSGGTPYEQYF | . | TRBJ2-7 | few | TRBV7-8
TGTGCCAGCAGTGGACAGGAACTCACTGAAGCTTTCTTT | CASSGQELTEAFF | . | TRBJ1-1 | . | TRBV2
TGTGCCAGCAGCGAGGCGTTTACTGTCTATAATTCACCCCTCCACTTT | CASSEAFTVYNSPLHF | . | TRBJ1-6 | once | TRBV5-6
TGTGCCAGTAGTATGAGGACAGGGGAATATCGGCCGAGCTACACCTTC | CASSMRTGEYRPSYTF | TRBD1 | TRBJ1-2 | . | TRBV19
TGTGCCGGCACGACAGGGGTAGGAGGCTACACCTTC | CAGTTGVGGYTF | TRBD1 | TRBJ1-2 | . | TRBV19
TGTGCCAGCAGCTTGAGTTATACGCAGTATTTT | CASSLSYTQYF | . | TRBJ2-3 | . | TRBV5-6